The source of this T cell receptor beta chain is a study of T cell responses to AZD1222 COVID-19 vaccine. TCRdb keeps only in-frame clones here, not all; method: immunoSEQ multiplex PCR. Of about 92,000 clones detected, approximately 91% appear once; the ten largest clones hold around a fifth. Details on this clone: Its antigen is unidentified.

This CDR3 is built from 16 residues. CDR1 and CDR2 (germline): SGHTA, FQGNSA. J lost 4 bases, V lost 5 bases, and 12 bases had no gene match. Study-level results: Two doses of AZD1222 preceded a rise in Spike-specific TCR breadth and depth. Spike was spanned by vaccine-associated CD4 TCRs, with dominance at 160-218 and 743-854.

The J gene is TRBJ1-2, the V gene TRBV7-2; the match to TRBD1 covers 8 bases. The specimen was peripheral blood, collected on day 0 of AZD1222 vaccination. This TCR derives from an adult in good health. The CDR3: CASSPGQGTPIYGYTF. Written as DNA, the CDR3 is TGTGCCAGCAGCCCTGGACAGGGAACTCCTATCTATGGCTACACCTTC.